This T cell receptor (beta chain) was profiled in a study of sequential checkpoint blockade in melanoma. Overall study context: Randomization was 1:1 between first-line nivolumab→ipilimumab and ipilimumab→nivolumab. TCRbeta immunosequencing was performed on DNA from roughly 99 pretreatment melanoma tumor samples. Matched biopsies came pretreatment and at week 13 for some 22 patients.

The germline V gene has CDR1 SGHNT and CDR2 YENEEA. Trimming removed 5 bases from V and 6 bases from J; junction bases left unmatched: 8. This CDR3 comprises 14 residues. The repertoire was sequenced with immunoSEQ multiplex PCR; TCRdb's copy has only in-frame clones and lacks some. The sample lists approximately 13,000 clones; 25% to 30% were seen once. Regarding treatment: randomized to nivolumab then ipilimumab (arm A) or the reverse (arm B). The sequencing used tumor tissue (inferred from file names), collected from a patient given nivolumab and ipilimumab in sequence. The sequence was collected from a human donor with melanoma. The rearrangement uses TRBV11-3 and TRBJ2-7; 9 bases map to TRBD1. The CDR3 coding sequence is TGTGCCAGCAGCCCAGGACAGGGGTCGGCCGAGCAGTACTTC. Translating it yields CASSPGQGSAEQYF.